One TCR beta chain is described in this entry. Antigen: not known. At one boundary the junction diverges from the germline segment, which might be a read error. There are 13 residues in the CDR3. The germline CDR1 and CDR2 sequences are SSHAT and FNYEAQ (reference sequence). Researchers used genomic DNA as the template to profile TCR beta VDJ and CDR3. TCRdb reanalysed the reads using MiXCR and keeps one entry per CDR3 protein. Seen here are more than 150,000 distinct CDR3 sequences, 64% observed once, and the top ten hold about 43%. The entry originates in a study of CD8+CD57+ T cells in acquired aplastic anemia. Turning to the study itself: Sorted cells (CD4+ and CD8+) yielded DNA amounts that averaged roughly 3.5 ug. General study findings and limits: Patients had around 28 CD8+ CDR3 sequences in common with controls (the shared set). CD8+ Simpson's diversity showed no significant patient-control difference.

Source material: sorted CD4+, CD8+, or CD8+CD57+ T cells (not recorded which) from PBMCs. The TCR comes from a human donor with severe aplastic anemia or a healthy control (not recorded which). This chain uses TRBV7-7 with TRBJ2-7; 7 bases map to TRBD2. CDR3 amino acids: CASSPKLRGEQYF. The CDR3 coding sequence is TGTGCTAGCAGCCCAAAGTTGCGGGGGGAGCAGTACTTC.